Below, 32 T cell receptor beta chains from the same sample are listed, as sequenced in a study of OX40 agonist ivuxolimab in advanced cancers. Profiling relied on immunoSEQ multiplex PCR, and the TCRdb table lists in-frame clones only, not all of them. The repertoire holds fewer than 75,000 clones, with 80% to 90% as singletons. The material sequenced was CD4+ or CD8+ T cells sorted from blood, taken in a trial of the OX40 agonist ivuxolimab. These receptors were obtained from an adult with an advanced solid tumor such as melanoma, head and neck, liver or kidney cancer.

This clone showed up just a few times. This chain joins TRBV19 and TRBJ1-3; D may be TRBD1 (6 bases). Germline V gives CDR1 LNHDA, CDR2 SQIVND (reference sequence). V was clipped by 8 bases and J by 0 bases, with 17 bases between them. This CDR3 contains 16 residues. The CDR3 region is CASCQTTGYSGNTIYF. The CDR3 nucleotides are TGTGCCAGTTGCCAAACAACAGGGTACTCTGGAAACACCATATATTTT. Based on the CDR3 plus reference TRBV19 and TRBJ1-3, the full variable domain is DGGITQSPKYLFRKEGQNVTLSCEQNLNHDAMYWYRQDPGQGLRLIYYSQIVNDFQKGDIAEGYSVSREKKESFPLTVTSAQKNPTAFYLCASCQTTGYSGNTIYFGEGSWLTVV.

V is TRBV6-1 and J is TRBJ2-3, with TRBD2 matching 7 bases. In germline, CDR1 is MNHNS, CDR2 SASEGT. The CDR3 runs to 12 residues. The junction had 4 bases not matched to a gene; V was cut back by 7 bases and J by 6 bases. The CDR3 sequence is CASTLTSDTQYF. The CDR3 coding sequence is TGTGCCAGCACATTGACTAGCGATACGCAGTATTTT.

The V and J genes are TRBV10-3 and TRBJ2-5, with D hard to call. This CDR3 is built from 14 residues. The germline V gene encodes CDR1 ENHRY and CDR2 SYGVKD. The germline V and J ends were trimmed by 7 bases and 5 bases, with 17 bases remaining between them. The CDR3 sequence: CAINGGNAGETQYF. CDR3 coding DNA: TGTGCCATCAATGGCGGCAACGCTGGGGAGACCCAGTACTTC.

The chain recombines TRBV6-6 with TRBJ2-4; 8 bases fit TRBD1. The CDR3 spans 15 residues. From germline, CDR1 is MNHNY and CDR2 SVGAGI (reference sequence). Losses at the gene ends were 5 bases for V and 9 bases for J; bases not matched to a gene: 12. The CDR3 DNA reads as TGTGCCAGCAGTCCGCTAAAGACAGGGGAAGGCATTCAGTACTTC. Its translation is CASSPLKTGEGIQYF.

The rearrangement links TRBV6-6 to TRBJ1-1; D possibly corresponds to TRBD1 (6 bases). The CDR3 extends over 14 amino acids. Trimming stripped 5 bases from V and 1 base from J, with 11 bases between. Germline CDR1 MNHNY, CDR2 SVGAGI (reference sequence). DNA for the CDR3: TGTGCCAGCAGTCTCAAGGGGGAGAACACTGAAGCTTTCTTT. It translates to CASSLKGENTEAFF.

The rearrangement joins TRBV5-1 to TRBJ2-3; TRBD1 matches at 7 bases. Trimming took 4 bases from V and 3 from J; bases not matched to a gene: 11. Per the germline V gene, CDR1 is SGHRS and CDR2 is YFSETQ. This CDR3 comprises 16 residues. The CDR3 DNA sequence: TGCGCCAGCAGCATTCCTTCGGGACAGCTAACAGATACGCAGTATTTT. This encodes CASSIPSGQLTDTQYF.

V gene TRBV28 combines with J gene TRBJ1-3; D unclear. The germline gives CDR1 MDHEN, CDR2 SYDVKM. Trimming took 8 bases from V and 0 from J, leaving 11 bases between them. The CDR3 sequence is 14 residues long. CDR3 residues: CASLGPNSGNTIYF. DNA of the CDR3: TGTGCCAGCCTCGGACCGAACTCTGGAAACACCATATATTTT.

This chain joins TRBV7-9 and TRBJ2-7; D might be TRBD1 (6 bases). V lost 6 bases and J lost 1, with 13 bases in between. From germline, CDR1 is SEHNR and CDR2 FQNEAQ (reference sequence). The CDR3 is 14 residues long. Here the CDR3 DNA reads TGTGCCAGCAGTCCCCACAGGGATTCCTACGAGCAGTACTTC. The encoded protein is CASSPHRDSYEQYF.

The V gene is TRBV14, the J gene TRBJ2-2; D tentatively fits TRBD1 or TRBD2 (5 bases each). Germline V gene lookup returns CDR1 SGHDN and CDR2 FVKESK. The CDR3 totals 16 residues. With 1 base removed from V and 3 bases from J, the gap between germline ends came to 12 bases. The chain's CDR3 is CASSQGRGPDTGELFF. CDR3 nucleotides: TGTGCCAGCAGCCAAGGTCGGGGCCCTGACACCGGGGAGCTGTTTTTT. The full variable domain, its missing parts supplied by reference TRBV14 and TRBJ2-2, is EAGVTQFPSHSVIEKGQTVTLRCDPISGHDNLYWYRRVMGKEIKFLLHFVKESKQDESGMPNNRFLAERTGGTYSTLKVQPAELEDSGVYFCASSQGRGPDTGELFFGEGSRLTVL.

This clone came up once. The chain recombines TRBV30 with TRBJ2-2, with TRBD2 as a possible D gene (7 bases). The CDR3 is 13 amino acids. Germline V lookup: CDR1 GTSNPN, CDR2 SVGIG (reference sequence). V lost 4 bases, J lost 4 bases, and 10 bases lay in between. The CDR3 loop reads CAWNREGTGELFF. The CDR3 DNA follows: TGTGCCTGGAACAGGGAGGGCACCGGGGAGCTGTTTTTT.

This clone was seen only a few times. The rearrangement uses TRBV6-5 and TRBJ2-1, with D uncertain. Trimming stripped 5 bases from V and 5 bases from J, with 13 bases between. The germline V gene encodes CDR1 MNHEY and CDR2 SVGAGI. The CDR3 loop spans 14 amino acids. The CDR3 sequence: CASSPPRANNEQFF. CDR3 DNA: TGTGCCAGCAGTCCGCCCCGGGCGAACAATGAGCAGTTCTTC.

The V call is TRBV30, the J call TRBJ2-1, with 8 positions matching TRBD2. The junction had 1 base not matched to a gene; V was cut back by 4 bases and J by 2 bases. Germline lookup yields CDR1 GTSNPN and CDR2 SVGIG (reference sequence). The CDR3 consists of 13 residues. CDR3 residues: CAWNSGTYNEQFF. Written as DNA, the CDR3 is TGTGCCTGGAATAGCGGGACCTACAATGAGCAGTTCTTC.

In this sample, this clone turned up once. This chain joins TRBV28 and TRBJ2-7; 7 bases match TRBD1. The ends lost 1 base at V and 6 bases at J; junction bases unmatched: 9. There are 15 residues in the CDR3. Germline assignment: CDR1 MDHEN and CDR2 SYDVKM. The CDR3, as DNA: TGTGCCAGCAGTTTATCCTGGCAACAGGGGAGCGAGCAGTACTTC. Encoded protein: CASSLSWQQGSEQYF.

The CDR3, as DNA: TGCGCCGCACAGGGCTTAAGCAATCAGCCCCAGCATTTT. It yields the protein CAAQGLSNQPQHF. This chain joins TRBV10-2 and TRBJ1-5, with a tentative D call TRBD1 (6 bases). CDR3 length: 13 residues. Trimming took off 11 bases at V and 1 base at J, with 12 bases between the two ends. Germline-derived CDR1 and CDR2 are WSHSY and SAAADI.

This clone was counted a single time. The V gene is TRBV7-2, the J gene TRBJ2-3; the D is unclear. Germline loops: CDR1 SGHTA, CDR2 FQGNSA. CDR3 length: 12 amino acids. V was clipped by 0 bases and J by 4 bases, with 2 bases between them. The CDR3: CASSLAADTQYF. In DNA form, the CDR3 reads TGTGCCAGCAGCTTAGCCGCAGATACGCAGTATTTT.

This sequence joins TRBV5-1 and TRBJ2-1, with D unresolved. The CDR3 spans 15 residues. Germline V gene data show CDR1 as SGHRS and CDR2 as YFSETQ. The V end was cut by 2 bases, the J end by 1 base, with 10 bases between. The CDR3, as DNA: TGCGCCAGCAGCTTCGCTCCGGAATCCTACAATGAGCAGTTCTTC. Translation gives CASSFAPESYNEQFF. Combining the CDR3 with reference TRBV5-1 and TRBJ2-1 gives the whole variable domain KAGVTQTPRYLIKTRGQQVTLSCSPISGHRSVSWYQQTPGQGLQFLFEYFSETQRNKGNFPGRFSGRQFSNSRSEMNVSTLELGDSALYLCASSFAPESYNEQFFGPGTRLTVL.

Written as DNA, the CDR3 is TGTGCCTGGGGGGTGCGGGAGACCCAGTACTTC. The encoded protein is CAWGVRETQYF. The chain employs TRBV30 and TRBJ2-5; D unclear. Trimming pared 5 bases from V and 5 bases from J, leaving 9 bases between. Germline assignment: CDR1 GTSNPN and CDR2 SVGIG (reference sequence). There are 11 residues in the CDR3.

The rearrangement uses TRBV27 and TRBJ2-5, with D hard to call. V was clipped by 7 bases and J by 5 bases, with 14 bases between them. From germline, CDR1 is MNHEY and CDR2 SMNVEV (reference sequence). This CDR3 region has 13 residues. The CDR3 loop is CASKMVSQETQYF. In nucleotides, the CDR3 is TGTGCCAGCAAGATGGTTTCGCAGGAGACCCAGTACTTC.

The chain has TRBV28 and TRBJ1-2; unclear D gene. From germline, CDR1 is MDHEN and CDR2 SYDVKM. The V and J ends lost 10 bases and 7 bases respectively, with 16 bases between them. This CDR3 spans 12 amino acids. The CDR3 sequence is CATRTELVGYTF. CDR3 coding DNA: TGTGCCACCCGGACGGAGCTCGTTGGCTACACCTTC.

The chain uses TRBV5-4 and TRBJ2-2; D not resolved. There are 16 residues in the CDR3. V was shortened by 5 bases and J by 2 bases, with 16 bases between the two germline ends. Germline values: CDR1 SGHNT, CDR2 YYREEE (reference sequence). The CDR3 region has the DNA TGTGCCAGCAGTACCGGTGGGCAGGCAAACACCGGGGAGCTGTTTTTT. Its translation is CASSTGGQANTGELFF.

The chain uses TRBV15 and TRBJ2-3; 8 bases match TRBD2. CDR1 and CDR2 (germline): LNHNV, YYDKDF (reference sequence). CDR3 size: 15 residues. V lost 2 bases and J lost 5; bases outside the gene matches: 6. CDR3 coding DNA: TGTGCCACCAGCAGACTACTAGCGGTGCGAGATACGCAGTATTTT. Translating gives CATSRLLAVRDTQYF.

The CDR3 nucleotides are TGTGCCAGCACGACGCCTAACTACAATGAGCAGTTCTTC. Protein sequence: CASTTPNYNEQFF. V is TRBV6-6 and J is TRBJ2-1; no firm D call. The CDR3 has 13 residues. Germline V gives CDR1 MNHNY, CDR2 SVGAGI (reference sequence). The V gene lost 7 bases and the J gene lost 3 bases, with 10 bases spanning the gap.

The chain couples TRBV19 to TRBJ1-5; a possible D gene is TRBD1 (5 bases). Germline values: CDR1 LNHDA, CDR2 SQIVND (reference sequence). The V end was cut by 0 bases, the J end by 6 bases, with 12 bases between. The CDR3 totals 15 residues. CDR3 loop: CASSIEGRVFQPQHF. In DNA, the CDR3 is TGTGCCAGTAGTATAGAGGGCAGGGTTTTTCAGCCCCAGCATTTT. Supplemented by reference TRBV19 and TRBJ1-5, the full variable domain reads DGGITQSPKYLFRKEGQNVTLSCEQNLNHDAMYWYRQDPGQGLRLIYYSQIVNDFQKGDIAEGYSVSREKKESFPLTVTSAQKNPTAFYLCASSIEGRVFQPQHFGDGTRLSIL.

In this sample, this clone turned up a few times. The CDR3 protein is CAWSAPRSGRAHEQYF. In nucleotides, the CDR3 is TGTGCCTGGAGTGCCCCGAGGAGCGGGAGGGCCCACGAGCAGTACTTC. This chain connects TRBV30 to TRBJ2-7, with 10 bases fitting TRBD2. CDR1 is GTSNPN and CDR2 is SVGIG in the germline V gene (reference sequence). There are 16 residues in the CDR3. V shed 1 base and J 5 bases; nucleotides not matched to a gene: 11.

The chain is built from TRBV5-1 and TRBJ2-5; D unresolved. The ends were cut back, 6 bases at V and 0 bases at J, with 3 bases in the middle. This CDR3 comprises 11 residues. CDR1 and CDR2 from the germline V gene are SGHRS and YFSETQ. The CDR3 loop reads CASTDQETQYF. The CDR3 nucleotides read TGCGCCAGCACGGACCAAGAGACCCAGTACTTC. Looking up the rest from reference TRBV5-1 and TRBJ2-5 gives the full variable domain: KAGVTQTPRYLIKTRGQQVTLSCSPISGHRSVSWYQQTPGQGLQFLFEYFSETQRNKGNFPGRFSGRQFSNSRSEMNVSTLELGDSALYLCASTDQETQYFGPGTRLLVL.

This chain uses TRBV11-1 with TRBJ2-5, with TRBD2 matching 11 bases. CDR1 and CDR2 (germline): SGHAT, FQDESV (reference sequence). V gave up 5 bases and J gave up 4 bases; unmatched junction bases: 9. CDR3 size: 16 residues. The CDR3 bases are TGTGCCAGCAGCCTCTCACTAGCGGGAGTTCGAGAGACCCAGTACTTC. Translation: CASSLSLAGVRETQYF.

This sequence joins TRBV10-3 and TRBJ2-1; 7 bases line up with TRBD1. The CDR3 has 13 residues. Germline V gene data show CDR1 as ENHRY and CDR2 as SYGVKD. Trimming took 6 bases from V and 5 from J; bases not matched to a gene: 4. CDR3: CAIRGTADNEQFF. CDR3 bases: TGTGCCATCAGAGGGACAGCGGACAATGAGCAGTTCTTC.

The V call is TRBV18, the J call TRBJ2-5; D is ambiguous. The CDR3 contains 13 residues. With 0 bases removed from V and 5 bases from J, the gap between germline ends came to 7 bases. CDR1 and CDR2 from the germline V gene are KGHSH and LQKENI. CDR3 sequence reads: CASSPPVFETQYF. Here the CDR3 DNA reads TGTGCCAGCTCACCACCCGTTTTTGAGACCCAGTACTTC.

The gene calls are TRBV18 and TRBJ2-1, with 7 nucleotides matching TRBD1. The V gene's germline CDR1 is KGHSH and CDR2 LQKENI. CDR3 length: 16 residues. Trimming cost V 3 bases and J 4 bases; bases outside gene matches: 9. CDR3 DNA: TGTGCCAGCTCACCCACCGTGACAGGGTTTTACAATGAGCAGTTCTTC. It translates to CASSPTVTGFYNEQFF. The full variable domain, its missing parts supplied by reference TRBV18 and TRBJ2-1, is NAGVMQNPRHLVRRRGQEARLRCSPMKGHSHVYWYRQLPEEGLKFMVYLQKENIIDESGMPKERFSAEFPKEGPSILRIQQVVRGDSAAYFCASSPTVTGFYNEQFFGPGTRLTVL.

As DNA, the CDR3 is TGCGCCAGCAGCTCCCGGACAGGGGGTGAAGAAAAACTGTTTTTT. It specifies CASSSRTGGEEKLFF. This chain joins TRBV4-1 and TRBJ1-4; TRBD1 aligns across 10 bases. The CDR3 consists of 15 residues. The J segment lost 8 bases and the V segment lost 5 bases, leaving 8 bases of the junction unmatched. In germline, CDR1 is MGHRA, CDR2 YSYEKL.

This chain's CDR3 is CASSKVVWVAAQETQYF. The CDR3 DNA reads as TGTGCCAGCAGCAAAGTGGTCTGGGTAGCGGCTCAAGAGACCCAGTACTTC. The V and J genes are TRBV21-1 and TRBJ2-5; TRBD2 reflects the table's D call only, with no check against the DNA. TRBV21-1 is a recognized pseudogene. CDR3 length: 17 amino acids.

This chain uses TRBV2 with TRBJ2-1; no clear D gene. Deletions cut 6 bases from V and 1 base from J, with 10 bases between. Germline V gene sequence: CDR1 SNHLY, CDR2 FYNNEI. The CDR3 sequence is 14 residues long. The chain's CDR3 is CASSQLLSYNEQFF. The CDR3 nucleotides read TGTGCCAGCAGCCAACTCCTTTCCTACAATGAGCAGTTCTTC. The full variable domain, rest sourced from reference TRBV2 and TRBJ2-1, is EPEVTQTPSHQVTQMGQEVILRCVPISNHLYFYWYRQILGQKVEFLVSFYNNEISEKSEIFDDQFSVERPDGSNFTLKIRSTKLEDSAMYFCASSQLLSYNEQFFGPGTRLTVL.